This T cell receptor beta chain emerged from a study of shared clonotypes between healthy human individuals. Looking at the study overall: CD4 naive cells filled three plates per donor, CD4 memory three, CD8 naive two and CD8 memory one. Study-wide results and limits: It was the few donors that limited the genetic and exposure-history diversity represented.

The CDR3 covers 13 residues. CDR1 is SEHNR and CDR2 is FQNEAQ in the germline V gene (reference sequence). V gave up 3 bases and J gave up 1 base, with 7 bases separating them. Naive CD8 isolation took CD45RO-negative cells positively selected for CCR7 and excluded terminally differentiated effector memory CD45RA+ cells. Adults of Caucasian background living in Nashville, Tennessee made up all donors. In regard to this clone: The antigen is undetermined.

Repertoires were generated with immunoSEQ multiplex PCR, while TCRdb's copy carries only in-frame clones and drops some. Of around 2,100,000 clones in the sample, less than 95% were seen once. Sequencing used naive CD8+ T cells sorted from blood. V is TRBV7-9 and J is TRBJ2-7; D is uncertain. This receptor was obtained from a man aged 18 to 29 in good health. The CDR3 protein is CASSFTTSYEQYF. The DNA for the CDR3 is TGTGCCAGCAGCTTTACTACTTCCTACGAGCAGTACTTC.